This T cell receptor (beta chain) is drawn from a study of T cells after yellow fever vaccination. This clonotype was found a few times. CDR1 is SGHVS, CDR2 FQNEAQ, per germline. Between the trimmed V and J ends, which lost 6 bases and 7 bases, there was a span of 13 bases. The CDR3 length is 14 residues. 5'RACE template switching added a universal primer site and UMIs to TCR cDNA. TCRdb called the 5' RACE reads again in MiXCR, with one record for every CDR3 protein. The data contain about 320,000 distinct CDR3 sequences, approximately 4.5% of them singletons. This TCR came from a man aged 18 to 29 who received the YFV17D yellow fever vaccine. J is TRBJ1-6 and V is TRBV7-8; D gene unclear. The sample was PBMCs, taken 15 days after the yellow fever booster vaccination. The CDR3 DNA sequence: TGTGCCAGCAGTGTACTGGCGAACAATTCACCCCTCCACTTT. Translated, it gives CASSVLANNSPLHF.